The 32 T cell receptor beta chains given below trace back to one sample, sequenced in a study of blood T cell repertoires in COVID-19. TCRdb's copy holds only in-frame clones and misses some; the assay was immunoSEQ multiplex PCR. The sample lists 300,000 to 450,000 clones; around 87% were seen once. The sequenced sample consisted of peripheral blood. The receptors were gathered from a woman aged 60-70 years with COVID-19, enrolled during active disease.

This clone was recorded only once. The chain is built from TRBV3-1 (or the pseudogene TRBV3-2) and TRBJ2-2; D is unclear. The V gene lost 4 bases and the J gene lost 6 bases, with 6 bases spanning the gap. CDR1 is LGHDT and CDR2 is YNNKEL in the germline V gene (reference sequence). This CDR3 has 12 residues. Here the CDR3 DNA reads TGTGCCAGCAGCCTCCCCGCCGGGGAGCTGTTTTTT. This sequence encodes CASSLPAGELFF.

The chain joins TRBV9 to TRBJ1-3, with D possibly TRBD1 on 6 matching bases. The ends were cut back, 0 bases at V and 7 bases at J, with 11 bases in the middle. The V gene's germline CDR1 is SGDLS and CDR2 YYNGEE. CDR3 length equals 14 residues. In DNA, the CDR3 is TGTGCCAGCAGCGTAGAACAGGGAGGGAACACCATATATTTT. Translated: CASSVEQGGNTIYF.

The rearrangement uses TRBV2 and TRBJ2-5; 9 bases are shared with TRBD1. Trimming took 7 bases from V and 2 from J; bases not matched to a gene: 8. Germline loops: CDR1 SNHLY, CDR2 FYNNEI. The CDR3 spans 15 residues. CDR3 sequence (DNA): TGTGCCAGCAAAACTTGGACAGGGGAACAAGAGACCCAGTACTTC. Its translation is CASKTWTGEQETQYF. Together with reference TRBV2 and TRBJ2-5, the CDR3 gives the full variable domain: EPEVTQTPSHQVTQMGQEVILRCVPISNHLYFYWYRQILGQKVEFLVSFYNNEISEKSEIFDDQFSVERPDGSNFTLKIRSTKLEDSAMYFCASKTWTGEQETQYFGPGTRLLVL.

The chain is built from TRBV10-1 and TRBJ1-4, with a weak D call TRBD1 (6 bases). Between the trimmed V and J ends, which lost 4 bases and 6 bases, there was a span of 12 bases. CDR3 length: 14 residues. Germline V gene lookup returns CDR1 WNHNN and CDR2 SYGVQD (reference sequence). CDR3 nucleotides: TGCGCCAGCAGTGTAGGGGGTTCGGATGAAAAACTGTTTTTT. This sequence encodes CASSVGGSDEKLFF.

The V gene is TRBV4-1, the J gene TRBJ2-5; no clear D. Germline CDR1 MGHRA, CDR2 YSYEKL. The CDR3 covers 16 residues. V was shortened by 5 bases and J by 5 bases, with 21 bases between the two germline ends. The CDR3 DNA follows: TGCGCCAGCAGCTGGAGTGTGACGCGAGCAGAGGAGACCCAGTACTTC. This codes for CASSWSVTRAEETQYF.

The chain is built from TRBV5-4 and TRBJ2-5; weak D call: TRBD1 (6 bases). Per the germline V gene, CDR1 is SGHNT and CDR2 is YYREEE (reference sequence). CDR3 length: 12 residues. Trimming removed 2 bases at V and 6 bases at J, with 8 bases between. The CDR3 DNA reads TGTGCCAGCAGCTTAGGGGGACAGACCCAGTACTTC. This codes for CASSLGGQTQYF. Filled out from reference TRBV5-4 and TRBJ2-5, the complete variable domain reads ETGVTQSPTHLIKTRGQQVTLRCSSQSGHNTVSWYQQALGQGPQFIFQYYREEENGRGNFPPRFSGLQFPNYSSELNVNALELDDSALYLCASSLGGQTQYFGPGTRLLVL.

This chain uses TRBV27 with TRBJ1-5; possibly TRBD1 for D (5 bases). In germline, CDR1 is MNHEY, CDR2 SMNVEV (reference sequence). The CDR3 loop spans 14 amino acids. Trimming left V 5 bases short and J 3 bases short, with 11 bases between. The CDR3 reads CASSPGLLNQPQHF. The CDR3 DNA reads as TGTGCCAGCAGTCCGGGACTCCTCAATCAGCCCCAGCATTTT.

The rearrangement links TRBV18 to TRBJ1-6; 7 bases align to TRBD1. Germline loops: CDR1 KGHSH, CDR2 LQKENI. Trimming cost V 3 bases and J 6 bases; bases outside gene matches: 2. The CDR3 length is 14 residues. Here the CDR3 DNA reads TGTGCCAGCTCACCGGGACAGATTAATTCACCCCTCCACTTT. Protein: CASSPGQINSPLHF.

The rearrangement joins TRBV3-1 (or the pseudogene TRBV3-2) to TRBJ1-1, with D maybe TRBD1 (6 bases). V was shortened by 1 base and J by 9 bases, with 18 bases between the two germline ends. This CDR3 has 15 amino acids. Germline-derived CDR1 and CDR2 are LGHDT and YNNKEL (reference sequence). The CDR3 region is CASSQVRTGRVKAFF. In DNA, the CDR3 is TGTGCCAGCAGCCAAGTCCGCACAGGGCGGGTCAAAGCTTTCTTT.

The chain carries TRBV12-5 and TRBJ1-1; 10 positions match TRBD1. CDR3 length equals 15 residues. The V segment lost 5 bases and the J segment 4 bases; nucleotides outside the gene matches: 7. CDR1 is LGHNT, CDR2 FRNRAP, per germline. The CDR3 protein is CASGGRQGAFTEAFF. The CDR3 nucleotides are TGTGCTAGTGGTGGAAGACAGGGGGCGTTCACTGAAGCTTTCTTT.

This sequence joins TRBV6-1 and TRBJ2-4; D possibly corresponds to TRBD2 (6 bases). The germline V gene has CDR1 MNHNS and CDR2 SASEGT. Trimming pared 1 base from V and 1 base from J, leaving 20 bases between. The CDR3 is 19 residues long. The CDR3 sequence: CASSEGGLSGIVAKNIQYF. In DNA form, the CDR3 reads TGTGCCAGCAGTGAAGGGGGACTCAGTGGGATAGTGGCCAAAAACATTCAGTACTTC.

V gene TRBV28 combines with J gene TRBJ1-1, with D perhaps TRBD1 (5 bases). V was cut by 2 bases and J by 0 bases, with 10 bases left in between. The CDR3 sequence is 15 residues long. Germline CDR1 is MDHEN and CDR2 is SYDVKM. CDR3 protein: CASSLRDSVNTEAFF. The CDR3 DNA reads as TGTGCCAGCAGTTTACGAGACAGTGTGAACACTGAAGCTTTCTTT.

The chain recombines TRBV11-2 with TRBJ1-1; D call uncertain. The CDR3 sequence is 14 residues long. Germline V gene data show CDR1 as SGHAT and CDR2 as FQNNGV. Trimming cost V 4 bases and J 6 bases, with 15 bases left between them. The CDR3 nucleotides are TGTGCCAGCAGCTCCAGTCAACCCGGGTCTGAAGCTTTCTTT. Its translation: CASSSSQPGSEAFF.

The chain couples TRBV19 to TRBJ1-1; D ambiguous. V gave up 7 bases and J gave up 5 bases, with 14 bases separating them. CDR3 length: 13 residues. Germline CDR1 is LNHDA and CDR2 is SQIVND (reference sequence). The CDR3 sequence: CASNRGGGTEAFF. CDR3 in DNA: TGTGCCAGTAATCGCGGCGGCGGTACTGAAGCTTTCTTT.

The rearrangement joins TRBV5-4 to TRBJ1-1; 7 nucleotides agree with TRBD1. Looked up from germline, CDR1 is SGHNT and CDR2 is YYREEE (reference sequence). J lost 0 bases, V lost 4 bases, and 3 bases had no gene match. The CDR3 sequence is 14 residues long. The CDR3 DNA reads TGTGCCAGCAGCGGGGACAGTCTGAACACTGAAGCTTTCTTT. It encodes CASSGDSLNTEAFF.

This clone has just a few counts. The chain has TRBV27 and TRBJ1-1; 9 bases are shared with TRBD1. CDR1 is MNHEY and CDR2 is SMNVEV in the germline V gene (reference sequence). The junction had 0 bases not matched to a gene; V was cut back by 4 bases and J by 3 bases. This CDR3 comprises 13 residues. CDR3: CASSWDRDTEAFF. The CDR3 bases are TGTGCCAGCAGTTGGGACAGGGACACTGAAGCTTTCTTT.

The rearrangement uses TRBV5-1 and TRBJ2-1, with 10 bases identical to TRBD1. Germline CDR1 reads SGHRS; CDR2 reads YFSETQ. Trimming removed 1 base from V and 8 bases from J; junction bases left unmatched: 9. The CDR3 is 16 residues long. CDR3 bases: TGCGCCAGCAGCTTGTCTCGGGGACAGGGGTTCCATGAGCAGTTCTTC. This codes for CASSLSRGQGFHEQFF. Full variable domain (outside the CDR3, taken from reference TRBV5-1 and TRBJ2-1): KAGVTQTPRYLIKTRGQQVTLSCSPISGHRSVSWYQQTPGQGLQFLFEYFSETQRNKGNFPGRFSGRQFSNSRSEMNVSTLELGDSALYLCASSLSRGQGFHEQFFGPGTRLTVL.

This clone was seen once. The chain links TRBV12-3 or TRBV12-4 to TRBJ2-3; 7 nucleotides align to TRBD1. CDR3 length: 13 amino acids. Trimming took 6 bases from V and 4 from J; bases not matched to a gene: 4. CDR3 coding DNA: TGTGCCAGCAGGACAGGGAGCGCAGATACGCAGTATTTT. It translates to CASRTGSADTQYF.

The rearrangement joins TRBV3-1 (or the pseudogene TRBV3-2) to TRBJ2-6, with a possible D match to TRBD1 (5 bases). The CDR3 length is 15 residues. From germline, CDR1 is LGHDT and CDR2 YNNKEL (reference sequence). Between the trimmed V and J ends, which lost 1 base and 1 base, there was a span of 5 bases. The CDR3 region is CASSQAGSGANVLTF. In DNA, the CDR3 is TGTGCCAGCAGCCAAGCAGGGTCTGGGGCCAACGTCCTGACTTTC.

This chain uses TRBV28 with TRBJ2-7, with D tentatively TRBD1 (6 bases). The germline V gene encodes CDR1 MDHEN and CDR2 SYDVKM. This CDR3 region has 13 residues. Deletions cut 3 bases from V and 4 bases from J, with 10 bases between. This CDR3 reads CASSFFRGYEQYF. CDR3 sequence (DNA): TGTGCCAGCAGTTTTTTTAGGGGGTACGAGCAGTACTTC.

V and J are TRBV9 and TRBJ1-1; D is undetermined. The CDR3 contains 15 residues. Germline assignment: CDR1 SGDLS and CDR2 YYNGEE. V was shortened by 4 bases and J by 4 bases, with 17 bases between the two germline ends. CDR3 loop: CASSPPPPVSTEAFF. For the CDR3, the DNA is TGTGCCAGCAGCCCGCCCCCCCCGGTTTCCACTGAAGCTTTCTTT.

The chain has TRBV5-6 and TRBJ2-5; D is unresolved. This CDR3 is built from 15 residues. V was cut by 1 base and J by 2 bases, with 12 bases left in between. CDR1 and CDR2 from the germline V gene are SGHDT and YYEEEE. The CDR3 here is CASSLPRSYQETQYF. The CDR3, as DNA: TGTGCCAGCAGCTTGCCCCGGAGCTATCAAGAGACCCAGTACTTC.

This clone was found a few times. The chain couples TRBV28 to TRBJ1-2; D perhaps matches TRBD1 (6 bases). V was pared by 6 bases and J by 7 bases, with 9 bases between. The CDR3 extends over 11 amino acids. Germline values: CDR1 MDHEN, CDR2 SYDVKM. CDR3 DNA: TGTGCCAGCAGAATAGGGGGTGGCTACACCTTC. It translates to CASRIGGGYTF.

The chain recombines TRBV5-4 with TRBJ2-7; perhaps TRBD2 as D (5 bases). The germline V and J ends were trimmed by 2 bases and 5 bases, with 14 bases remaining between them. CDR3 length: 14 amino acids. Germline-derived CDR1 and CDR2 are SGHNT and YYREEE (reference sequence). The CDR3 DNA reads as TGTGCCAGCAGCTTATCGCTTGGGCGGGACGAGCAGTACTTC. It encodes CASSLSLGRDEQYF.

The chain employs TRBV11-2 and TRBJ2-1, with TRBD2 matching 13 bases. The CDR3 totals 17 residues. Germline trimming cut 4 bases from V and 6 bases from J; bases unmatched to any gene: 9. In germline, CDR1 is SGHAT, CDR2 FQNNGV. CDR3 bases: TGTGCCAGCAGCTCCCCCTTAACTAGCGGGGGGGCCAATGAGCAGTTCTTC. It encodes CASSSPLTSGGANEQFF. Full variable domain (missing parts from reference TRBV11-2 and TRBJ2-1): EAGVAQSPRYKIIEKRQSVAFWCNPISGHATLYWYQQILGQGPKLLIQFQNNGVVDDSQLPKDRFSAERLKGVDSTLKIQPAKLEDSAVYLCASSSPLTSGGANEQFFGPGTRLTVL.

The rearrangement links TRBV2 to TRBJ1-5; possibly TRBD1 for D (6 bases). The CDR3 is 15 residues long. Trimming pared 5 bases from V and 2 bases from J, leaving 13 bases between. Germline V gene sequence: CDR1 SNHLY, CDR2 FYNNEI. The DNA of the CDR3 is TGTGCCAGCAGTATAGGGGGGGCTGGCAATCAGCCCCAGCATTTT. Translated: CASSIGGAGNQPQHF.

The chain recombines TRBV5-1 with TRBJ1-2; 7 bases align to TRBD1. The CDR3 is made up of 14 amino acids. The V gene end was trimmed by 3 bases and the J gene end by 5 bases; junction bases not matched to a gene: 7. Germline V CDR1 and CDR2: SGHRS, YFSETQ. CDR3 protein: CASSSTSTGYGYTF. The DNA for the CDR3 is TGCGCCAGCAGCTCCACCTCGACAGGGTATGGCTACACCTTC.

This clone has just one count. J is TRBJ2-5 and V is TRBV3-1 (or the pseudogene TRBV3-2); 10 bases match TRBD2. In germline, CDR1 is LGHDT, CDR2 YNNKEL (reference sequence). V was clipped by 0 bases and J by 13 bases; unmatched bases: 8. This CDR3 spans 14 amino acids. The CDR3 is CASSQEGSSGGMYF. As DNA, the CDR3 is TGTGCCAGCAGCCAAGAGGGTTCTAGCGGGGGAATGTACTTC.

The CDR3 nucleotides read TGTGCCAGCAGCGACAGGGATAATTCACCCCTCCACTTT. Its protein product is CASSDRDNSPLHF. The chain has TRBV7-9 and TRBJ1-6; TRBD1 aligns across 7 bases. This CDR3 has 13 amino acids. Trimming removed 5 bases from V and 5 bases from J; junction bases left unmatched: 0. CDR1 and CDR2 (germline): SEHNR, FQNEAQ (reference sequence).

The rearrangement joins TRBV5-4 to TRBJ2-7, with D unclear. Germline assignment: CDR1 SGHNT and CDR2 YYREEE (reference sequence). The CDR3 runs 14 residues. V lost 2 bases and J lost 5, with 14 bases in between. The CDR3, as DNA: TGTGCCAGCAGCTTTGGCAGGTGGAACGACGAGCAGTACTTC. Translating it yields CASSFGRWNDEQYF.

This clone was found a few times. The V and J genes are TRBV7-6 and TRBJ1-1; D ambiguous. Trimming shortened V by 3 bases and J by 5 bases, and 16 bases separated the two germline ends. Germline values: CDR1 SGHVS, CDR2 FNYEAQ. This CDR3 has 15 residues. The CDR3 coding sequence is TGTGCCAGCAGCTTCTCGGAGGGAGGGTGGACTGAAGCTTTCTTT. It encodes CASSFSEGGWTEAFF.

This chain joins TRBV6-4 and TRBJ1-5, with TRBD1 as a possible D gene (6 bases). The CDR3 length is 13 residues. The germline gives CDR1 MRHNA, CDR2 SNTAGT. V lost 10 bases and J lost 7, with 17 bases in between. CDR3 nucleotides: TGTGCCACCTACGGACAGTATGGGCAGCCCCAGCATTTT. Its translation: CATYGQYGQPQHF.